The 21 T cell receptor beta chains below come from one sample, sequenced in a study of T cell responses to AZD1222 COVID-19 vaccine. Repertoires were generated with immunoSEQ multiplex PCR, while TCRdb's copy carries only in-frame clones and drops some. The sample includes 56,000 or so clones, roughly 88% seen only once; the top ten take approximately 15%. This sample comprised peripheral blood, obtained on day 0 of AZD1222 vaccination. All receptors come from an adult in good health.

This clone occurred a few times. J is TRBJ1-1 and V is TRBV6-2 or TRBV6-3, with D maybe TRBD1 (6 bases). Germline V lookup: CDR1 MNHEY, CDR2 SVGEGT. The CDR3 has 17 amino acids. V was clipped by 1 base and J by 1 base, with 16 bases between them. CDR3 bases: TGTGCCAGCAGTTACTATCTAAGACGGACAGAGAACACTGAAGCTTTCTTT. Amino acids: CASSYYLRRTENTEAFF.

The rearrangement links TRBV6-2 or TRBV6-3 to TRBJ2-1; 9 bases line up with TRBD2. In germline, CDR1 is MNHEY, CDR2 SVGEGT. J was trimmed by 5 bases and V by 3 bases; bases with no gene match: 8. The CDR3 covers 16 residues. DNA of the CDR3: TGTGCCAGCAGTTATCGGGGTCTAGCGGGGAACAATGAGCAGTTCTTC. Protein sequence: CASSYRGLAGNNEQFF.

V gene TRBV15 combines with J gene TRBJ2-1; 8 nucleotides align to TRBD2. Losses at the gene ends were 3 bases for V and 6 bases for J; bases not matched to a gene: 10. CDR1 LNHNV and CDR2 YYDKDF come from the germline V gene (reference sequence). The CDR3 sequence is 16 residues long. The CDR3 DNA reads as TGTGCCACCAGCAGGGGGGTGGGACTAGAGTCCAATGAGCAGTTCTTC. Translation: CATSRGVGLESNEQFF.

The V and J genes are TRBV4-2 and TRBJ2-3; 10 bases match TRBD2. The CDR3 has 18 amino acids. Germline V gives CDR1 LGHNA, CDR2 YNFKEQ. Unmatched junction bases numbered 9, after V lost 0 bases and J lost 3 bases. CDR3 nucleotides: TGTGCCAGCAGCCAAGACAGGCGTCCTAGCGGGGGAACAGATACGCAGTATTTT. It yields the protein CASSQDRRPSGGTDTQYF.

The chain carries TRBV10-2 and TRBJ1-1, with D possibly being TRBD1 (5 bases). The CDR3 has 13 residues. Germline CDR1 reads WSHSY; CDR2 reads SAAADI. V was pared by 7 bases and J by 4 bases, with 13 bases between. CDR3 in amino acids: CASIVDQGTEAFF. The CDR3 bases are TGCGCCAGCATTGTGGACCAGGGCACTGAAGCTTTCTTT.

The genes are TRBV9 and TRBJ2-2; 9 bases line up with TRBD2. Unmatched junction bases numbered 7, after V lost 0 bases and J lost 4 bases. CDR3 length: 17 amino acids. CDR1 SGDLS and CDR2 YYNGEE come from the germline V gene. The CDR3 nucleotides read TGTGCCAGCAGCGTAGGTGCGGGGGGGCCCCCCACCGGGGAGCTGTTTTTT. Amino acid sequence: CASSVGAGGPPTGELFF.

The V gene is TRBV5-6, the J gene TRBJ1-2, with TRBD1 matching over 7 bases. CDR3 length equals 14 residues. Losses at the gene ends were 4 bases for V and 1 base for J; bases not matched to a gene: 4. Germline lookup yields CDR1 SGHDT and CDR2 YYEEEE. Written as DNA, the CDR3 is TGTGCCAGCAGCGGCACAGGGGTTAACTATGGCTACACCTTC. Its translation is CASSGTGVNYGYTF.

Points on this clone: At one boundary the junction diverges from the germline segment, which might be a read error. Additional DNA sequences in this sample encode the identical CDR3. The chain combines TRBV28 with TRBJ2-7, with 8 bases that match TRBD1. Germline CDR1 and CDR2: MDHEN and SYDVKM. CDR3 length: 13 residues. The CDR3 region is CASKWQGAYEQYF. DNA of the CDR3: TGTGCCAGCAAGTGGCAGGGGGCCTACGAACAGTACTTC.

V is TRBV20-1 and J is TRBJ2-7; D call uncertain. V was cut by 5 bases and J by 7 bases, with 12 bases left in between. Germline V gene sequence: CDR1 DFQATT, CDR2 SNEGSKA (reference sequence). The CDR3 sequence is 11 residues long. The CDR3 nucleotides read TGCAGTGCTCCGGGCCCCCTTGAGCAGTACTTC. It specifies CSAPGPLEQYF.

This clone was counted only a few times. This chain connects TRBV28 to TRBJ1-1; D is perhaps TRBD1 (5 bases). Germline-derived CDR1 and CDR2 are MDHEN and SYDVKM. With 6 bases removed from V and 3 bases from J, the gap between germline ends came to 20 bases. The CDR3 loop spans 16 amino acids. The CDR3 DNA sequence: TGTGCCAGCAGCGACTGGCAAGGGGCAGGTTACACTGAAGCTTTCTTT. It translates to CASSDWQGAGYTEAFF.

The gene calls are TRBV19 and TRBJ2-5; TRBD1 agrees at 8 bases. Germline-derived CDR1 and CDR2 are LNHDA and SQIVND (reference sequence). The J segment lost 7 bases and the V segment lost 4 bases, leaving 8 bases of the junction unmatched. The CDR3 spans 14 residues. CDR3 amino acids: CASSTRGQGRTQYF. CDR3 nucleotides: TGTGCCAGTAGTACCCGTGGACAGGGACGGACCCAGTACTTC.

The rearrangement joins TRBV19 to TRBJ1-5; the D is unclear. V was pared by 3 bases and J by 0 bases, with 12 bases between. The length of the CDR3 is 16 residues. The germline CDR1 and CDR2 sequences are LNHDA and SQIVND (reference sequence). Here the CDR3 reads CASSMSGEYSNQPQHF. Here the CDR3 DNA reads TGTGCCAGTAGTATGAGTGGTGAATATAGCAATCAGCCCCAGCATTTT.

A single count supports this clone. The V gene is TRBV19, the J gene TRBJ1-1; TRBD1 might be the D (6 bases). CDR1 LNHDA and CDR2 SQIVND come from the germline V gene (reference sequence). Between the trimmed V and J ends, which lost 0 bases and 7 bases, there was a span of 12 bases. CDR3 size: 14 residues. The CDR3 here is CASSIDQGGIEAFF. CDR3 coding DNA: TGTGCCAGTAGTATAGATCAAGGGGGGATTGAAGCTTTCTTT. Based on the CDR3 plus reference TRBV19 and TRBJ1-1, the full variable domain is DGGITQSPKYLFRKEGQNVTLSCEQNLNHDAMYWYRQDPGQGLRLIYYSQIVNDFQKGDIAEGYSVSREKKESFPLTVTSAQKNPTAFYLCASSIDQGGIEAFFGQGTRLTVV.

The chain has TRBV2 and TRBJ2-5; the match to TRBD2 covers 12 bases. CDR3 length equals 15 residues. Germline assignment: CDR1 SNHLY and CDR2 FYNNEI. Unmatched junction bases numbered 6, after V lost 7 bases and J lost 3 bases. The CDR3 region is CASKGTSGSEETQYF. The CDR3 region has the DNA TGTGCCAGCAAGGGGACTAGCGGGTCAGAAGAGACCCAGTACTTC.

This clone showed up just once. The genes are TRBV4-1 and TRBJ1-1; D may be TRBD1 (6 bases). V lost 0 bases, J lost 11 bases, and 16 bases lay in between. The CDR3 is 14 amino acids. Germline loops: CDR1 MGHRA, CDR2 YSYEKL. The CDR3 bases are TGCGCCAGCAGCCAAGACTTACCGACAGGTGAGGCTTTCTTT. Protein product: CASSQDLPTGEAFF.

V usage is TRBV6-5 and J usage is TRBJ1-6; tentative D call: TRBD1 (5 bases). Between the trimmed V and J ends, which lost 2 bases and 8 bases, there was a span of 10 bases. This CDR3 region has 14 residues. CDR1 and CDR2 (germline): MNHEY, SVGAGI. CDR3 coding DNA: TGTGCCAGCAGTTACACCAGGGACCATTCACCCCTCCACTTT. Its translation is CASSYTRDHSPLHF.

This clone was counted a few times. The CDR3 region is CASSQDPSGRTDTQYF. The CDR3 DNA reads TGTGCCAGCAGCCAAGATCCGTCAGGGCGAACAGATACGCAGTATTTT. This chain connects TRBV3-1 (or the pseudogene TRBV3-2) to TRBJ2-3; the D gene is possibly TRBD1 (5 bases). Germline CDR1 reads LGHDT; CDR2 reads YNNKEL (reference sequence). The CDR3 has 16 amino acids. V dropped 0 bases and J dropped 3 bases, with 13 bases sitting between them.

The rearrangement links TRBV9 to TRBJ1-3; maybe TRBD1 (6 bases). The CDR3 has 14 amino acids. With 2 bases removed from V and 6 bases from J, the gap between germline ends came to 12 bases. The germline V gene encodes CDR1 SGDLS and CDR2 YYNGEE. This CDR3 reads CASSVQGLTNTIYF. CDR3 DNA: TGTGCCAGCAGCGTCCAGGGGTTAACAAACACCATATATTTT.

This clone was found a few times. The chain employs TRBV28 and TRBJ2-7; possible D gene TRBD1, 6 bases. Deletions cut 6 bases from V and 3 bases from J, with 18 bases between. The CDR3 runs to 15 residues. Germline V lookup: CDR1 MDHEN, CDR2 SYDVKM. CDR3 coding DNA: TGTGCCAGCAGGGAAACAGGGACCTGGGTCTACGAGCAGTACTTC. Translated: CASRETGTWVYEQYF. Full variable domain (outside the CDR3, taken from reference TRBV28 and TRBJ2-7): DVKVTQSSRYLVKRTGEKVFLECVQDMDHENMFWYRQDPGLGLRLIYFSYDVKMKEKGDIPEGYSVSREKKERFSLILESASTNQTSMYLCASRETGTWVYEQYFGPGTRLTVT.

The V call is TRBV5-1, the J call TRBJ2-2; 8 bases are a match to TRBD1. The length of the CDR3 is 15 residues. Germline V CDR1 and CDR2: SGHRS, YFSETQ. V dropped 2 bases and J dropped 4; count of bases not matched to a gene: 4. The CDR3 DNA reads as TGCGCCAGCAGCTTCGACAGGGGATCCACCGGGGAGCTGTTTTTT. It specifies CASSFDRGSTGELFF.

The J gene is TRBJ1-3, the V gene TRBV7-2; no clear D. The CDR3 has 14 residues. Germline V lookup: CDR1 SGHTA, CDR2 FQGNSA. With 5 bases removed from V and 2 bases from J, the gap between germline ends came to 10 bases. The CDR3 nucleotides are TGTGCCAGCAGCGCCCCTGGGGCTGGAAACACCATATATTTT. Translated: CASSAPGAGNTIYF.